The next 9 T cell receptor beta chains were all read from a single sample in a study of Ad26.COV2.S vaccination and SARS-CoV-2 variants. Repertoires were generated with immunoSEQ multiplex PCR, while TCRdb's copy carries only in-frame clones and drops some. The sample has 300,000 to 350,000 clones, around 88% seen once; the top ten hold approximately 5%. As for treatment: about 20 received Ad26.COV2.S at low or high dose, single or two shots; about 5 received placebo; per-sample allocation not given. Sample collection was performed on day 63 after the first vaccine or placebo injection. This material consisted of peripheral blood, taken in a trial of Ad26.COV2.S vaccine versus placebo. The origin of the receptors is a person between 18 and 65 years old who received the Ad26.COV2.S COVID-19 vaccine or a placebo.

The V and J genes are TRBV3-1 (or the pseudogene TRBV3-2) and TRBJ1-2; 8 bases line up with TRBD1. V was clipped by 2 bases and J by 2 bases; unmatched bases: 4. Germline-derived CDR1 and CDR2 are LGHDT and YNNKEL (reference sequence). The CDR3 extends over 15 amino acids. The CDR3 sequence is CASSQRDRRNYGYTF. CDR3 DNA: TGTGCCAGCAGCCAACGGGACAGGAGAAACTATGGCTACACCTTC.

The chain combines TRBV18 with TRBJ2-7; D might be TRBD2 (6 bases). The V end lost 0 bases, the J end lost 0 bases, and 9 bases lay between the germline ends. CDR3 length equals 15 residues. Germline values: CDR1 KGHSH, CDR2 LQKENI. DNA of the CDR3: TGTGCCAGCTCACCACCGGGACTGGGCTCCTACGAGCAGTACTTC. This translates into CASSPPGLGSYEQYF.

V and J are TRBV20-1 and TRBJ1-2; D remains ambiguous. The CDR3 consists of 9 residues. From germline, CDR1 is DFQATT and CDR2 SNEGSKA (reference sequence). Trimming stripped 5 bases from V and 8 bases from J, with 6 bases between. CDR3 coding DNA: TGCAGTGCTGGGAGGGGCTACACCTTC. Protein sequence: CSAGRGYTF.

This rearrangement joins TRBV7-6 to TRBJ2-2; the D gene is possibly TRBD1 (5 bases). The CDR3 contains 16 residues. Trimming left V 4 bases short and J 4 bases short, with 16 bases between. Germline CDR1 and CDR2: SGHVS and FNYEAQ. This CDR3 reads CASSSGPGALTGELFF. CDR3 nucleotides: TGTGCCAGCAGCTCCGGGCCTGGGGCGCTCACCGGGGAGCTGTTTTTT.

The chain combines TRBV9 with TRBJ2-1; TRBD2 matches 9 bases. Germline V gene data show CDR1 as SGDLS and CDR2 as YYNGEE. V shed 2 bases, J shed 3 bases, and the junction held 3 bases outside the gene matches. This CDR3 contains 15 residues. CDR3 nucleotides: TGTGCCAGCAGCGTTAGCGGGGGAGGCTACAATGAGCAGTTCTTC. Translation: CASSVSGGGYNEQFF.

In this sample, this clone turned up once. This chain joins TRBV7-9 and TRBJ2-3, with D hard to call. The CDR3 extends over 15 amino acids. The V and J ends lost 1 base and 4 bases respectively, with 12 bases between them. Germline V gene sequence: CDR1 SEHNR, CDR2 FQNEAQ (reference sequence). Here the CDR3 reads CASSLGIGLADTQYF. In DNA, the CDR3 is TGTGCCAGCAGCTTAGGGATCGGCCTTGCAGATACGCAGTATTTT.

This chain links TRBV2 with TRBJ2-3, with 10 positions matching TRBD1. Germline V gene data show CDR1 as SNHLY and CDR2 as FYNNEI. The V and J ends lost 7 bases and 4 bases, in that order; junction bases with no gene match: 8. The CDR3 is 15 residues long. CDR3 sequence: CASTTRTGGPDTQYF. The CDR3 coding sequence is TGTGCCAGCACCACTCGGACAGGGGGACCAGATACGCAGTATTTT.

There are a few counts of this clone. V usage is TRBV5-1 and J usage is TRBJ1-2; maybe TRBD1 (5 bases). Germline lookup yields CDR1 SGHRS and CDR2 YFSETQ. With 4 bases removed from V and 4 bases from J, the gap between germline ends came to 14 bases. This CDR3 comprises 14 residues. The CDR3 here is CASSRGEGPYGYTF. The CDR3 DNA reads TGCGCCAGCAGCCGTGGCGAGGGGCCCTATGGCTACACCTTC. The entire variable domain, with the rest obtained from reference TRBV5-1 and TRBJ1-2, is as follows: KAGVTQTPRYLIKTRGQQVTLSCSPISGHRSVSWYQQTPGQGLQFLFEYFSETQRNKGNFPGRFSGRQFSNSRSEMNVSTLELGDSALYLCASSRGEGPYGYTFGSGTRLTVV.

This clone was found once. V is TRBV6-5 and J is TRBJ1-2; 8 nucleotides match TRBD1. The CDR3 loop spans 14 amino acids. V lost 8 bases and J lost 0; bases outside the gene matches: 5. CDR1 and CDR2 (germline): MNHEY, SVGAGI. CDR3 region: CASARDRSNYGYTF. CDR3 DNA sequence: TGTGCCAGCGCCCGGGACAGGTCTAACTATGGCTACACCTTC.